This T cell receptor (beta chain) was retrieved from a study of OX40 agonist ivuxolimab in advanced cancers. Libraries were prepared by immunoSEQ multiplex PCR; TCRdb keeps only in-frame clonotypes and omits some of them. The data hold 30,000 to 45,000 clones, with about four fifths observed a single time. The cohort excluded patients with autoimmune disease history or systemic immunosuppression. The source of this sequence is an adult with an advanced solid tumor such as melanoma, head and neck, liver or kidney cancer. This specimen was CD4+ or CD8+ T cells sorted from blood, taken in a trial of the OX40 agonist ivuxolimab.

CDR3: CAQNPSGPPGEQYF. The CDR3 nucleotides read TGTGCCCAAAATCCGAGCGGACCACCGGGCGAGCAGTACTTC. This sequence joins TRBV6-4 and TRBJ2-7; D perhaps matches TRBD2 (5 bases). Germline CDR1 and CDR2: MRHNA and SNTAGT. This CDR3 contains 14 residues. Trimming pared 11 bases from V and 6 bases from J, leaving 23 bases between.